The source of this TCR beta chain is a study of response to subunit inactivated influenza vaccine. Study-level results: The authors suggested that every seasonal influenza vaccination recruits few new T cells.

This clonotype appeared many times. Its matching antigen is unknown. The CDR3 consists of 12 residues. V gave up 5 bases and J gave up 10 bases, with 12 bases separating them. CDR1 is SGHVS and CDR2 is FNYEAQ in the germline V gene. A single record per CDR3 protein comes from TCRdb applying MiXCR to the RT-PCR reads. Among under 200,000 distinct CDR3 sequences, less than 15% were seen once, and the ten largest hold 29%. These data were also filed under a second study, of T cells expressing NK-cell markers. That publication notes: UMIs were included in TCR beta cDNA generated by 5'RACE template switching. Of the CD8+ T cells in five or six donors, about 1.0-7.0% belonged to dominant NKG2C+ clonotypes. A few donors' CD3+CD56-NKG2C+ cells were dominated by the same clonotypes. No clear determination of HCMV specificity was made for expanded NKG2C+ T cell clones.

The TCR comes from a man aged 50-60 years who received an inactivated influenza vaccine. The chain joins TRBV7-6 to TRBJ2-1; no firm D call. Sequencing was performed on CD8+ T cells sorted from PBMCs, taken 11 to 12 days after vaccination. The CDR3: CASSTVHSEQFF. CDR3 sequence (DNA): TGTGCCAGCAGCACAGTACACAGCGAGCAGTTCTTC.